A selection of T cell receptor beta chains follows, all from one sample in a study of post-analysis software for immune sequencing data. One entry per CDR3 protein, called by TCRdb with MiXCR from the PCR reads. The repertoire holds about 500,000 distinct CDR3 sequences, with 40% to 55% as singletons. Material for sequencing was blood. These receptors were taken from a girl aged 5-17 years with multiple sclerosis. Both conserved end residues are part of each CDR3. D genes are given only for firm matches. Part of the rows lack a size; the others show once, few, many or a class for expanded clones.

>TRBJ1-1|TRBV20-1|once|15|-
TGCAGTGCTAGAGCATTCCAACAGGGGAACACTGAAGCTTTCTTT
CSARAFQQGNTEAFF
>TRBJ2-1|TRBV5-1|few|13|-
TGCGCCAGCAGCTTGGTTGTCGGAAGTGAGCAGTTCTTC
CASSLVVGSEQFF
>TRBJ1-1|TRBV6-1|-|13|-
TGTGCCAGCAGTGAGCAGGCGTACACTGAAGCTTTCTTT
CASSEQAYTEAFF
>TRBJ2-3|TRBV5-1|-|16|-
TGCGCCAGCAGCTCTTCGGACAGATTTCCCACAGATACGCAGTATTTT
CASSSSDRFPTDTQYF
>TRBJ2-1|TRBV20-1|-|14|-
TGCAGTGCTAACCACAAAGACTCCTACAATGAGCAGTTCTTC
CSANHKDSYNEQFF
>TRBJ2-1|TRBV20-1|-|15|-
TGCAGTGCTAGGGAGGGGCAGGGGATAAAGGATGAGCAGTTCTTC
CSAREGQGIKDEQFF
>TRBJ2-6|TRBV20-1|once|14|-
TGCAGTGCTAGCGACTTCTCTGGGGCCAACGTCCTGACTTTC
CSASDFSGANVLTF
>TRBJ2-7|TRBV7-3|-|15|TRBD1
TGTGCCAGCAGCTTACACACAGGGGGGTCCTACGAGCAGTACTTC
CASSLHTGGSYEQYF
>TRBJ2-7|TRBV5-1|few|16|-
TGCGCCAGCAGCTTGGCCTTTACCCAGGGGTCCTACGAGCAGTACTTC
CASSLAFTQGSYEQYF
>TRBJ2-1|TRBV10-3|few|13|-
TGTGCCATCAGTGAGGTGGGTTACAATGAGCAGTTCTTC
CAISEVGYNEQFF
>TRBJ1-2|TRBV15|-|17|-
TGTGCCACCAGCAGAGATCTGGAACAGGGTCGCAACTATGGCTACACCTTC
CATSRDLEQGRNYGYTF
>TRBJ2-3|TRBV6-4|few|14|-
TGTGCCAGCAGTGTCGGGGGAGACACAGATACGCAGTATTTT
CASSVGGDTDTQYF
>TRBJ1-2|TRBV6-1|-|16|TRBD1
TGTGCCAGCAGTGAAGCCCTACGGGACAGGGCCTATGGCTACACCTTC
CASSEALRDRAYGYTF
>TRBJ1-2|TRBV20-1|few|14|-
TGCAGTGCCTACCGGGACATTCTCTACTATGGCTACACCTTC
CSAYRDILYYGYTF
>TRBJ2-7|TRBV5-1|-|18|TRBD2
TGCGCCAGCCATCCGGTGCCGGTGACTAGCGGGGCTACCTACGAGCAGTACTTC
CASHPVPVTSGATYEQYF
>TRBJ2-7|TRBV4-2|once|15|TRBD2
TGTGCCAGCAGCCACGGTAGCGGGGACTCCTACGAGCAGTACTTC
CASSHGSGDSYEQYF
>TRBJ2-1|TRBV20-1|-|14|TRBD2
TGCAGTGCTAGATATAGCGGGAGGGTCTATGAGCAGTTCTTC
CSARYSGRVYEQFF
>TRBJ2-1|TRBV27|few|13|-
TGTGCCAGCAGTTTATCACAGGGCGGTGAGCAGTTCTTC
CASSLSQGGEQFF
>TRBJ1-2|TRBV20-1|few|13|-
TGCAGTGCTAGGCGGGGGTCTACCTATGGCTACACCTTC
CSARRGSTYGYTF
>TRBJ1-1|TRBV25-1|-|16|TRBD1
TGTGCCAGCAGTGAGGGACAGGGAATGTATGGCACTGAAGCTTTCTTT
CASSEGQGMYGTEAFF
>TRBJ2-1|TRBV27|-|14|TRBD2
TGTGCCAACAGGAGGCTAGCGGGGGACAATGAGCAGTTCTTC
CANRRLAGDNEQFF
>TRBJ2-7|TRBV28|once|12|-
TGTGCCAGCGTGGACTCCTCCTACGAGCAGTACTTC
CASVDSSYEQYF
>TRBJ2-7|TRBV7-4|once|16|-
TGTGCCAGCAACTTACCCGGCGCAGTATACTCCTACGAGCAGTACTTC
CASNLPGAVYSYEQYF
>TRBJ2-1|TRBV9|few|14|-
TGTGCCAGCAGCAGCGGGACAGCAAACAATGAGCAGTTCTTC
CASSSGTANNEQFF
>TRBJ1-1|TRBV10-3|-|14|-
TGTGCCATCAGTGATTTGATAGGGAGCACTGAAGCTTTCTTT
CAISDLIGSTEAFF
>TRBJ1-1|TRBV7-9|few|14|-
TGTGCCAGCAGCTCGGCGGGGGCGAACACTGAAGCTTTCTTT
CASSSAGANTEAFF
>TRBJ2-5|TRBV7-6|-|16|TRBD2
TGTGCCAGCAGCTCCCGGACTAGCGGGTCGCGGGAGACCCAGTACTTC
CASSSRTSGSRETQYF